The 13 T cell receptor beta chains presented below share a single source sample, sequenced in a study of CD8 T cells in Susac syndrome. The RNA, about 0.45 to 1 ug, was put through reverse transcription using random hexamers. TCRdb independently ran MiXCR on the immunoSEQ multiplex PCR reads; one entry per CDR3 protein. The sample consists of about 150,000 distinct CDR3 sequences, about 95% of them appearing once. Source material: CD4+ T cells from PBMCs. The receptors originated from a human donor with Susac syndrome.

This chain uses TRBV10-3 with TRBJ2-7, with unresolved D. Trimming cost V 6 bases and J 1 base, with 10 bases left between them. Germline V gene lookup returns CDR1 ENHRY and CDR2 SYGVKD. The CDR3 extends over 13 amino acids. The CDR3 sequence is CAIRGTESYEQYF. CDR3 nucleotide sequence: TGTGCCATCAGGGGTACAGAGTCCTACGAGCAGTACTTC.

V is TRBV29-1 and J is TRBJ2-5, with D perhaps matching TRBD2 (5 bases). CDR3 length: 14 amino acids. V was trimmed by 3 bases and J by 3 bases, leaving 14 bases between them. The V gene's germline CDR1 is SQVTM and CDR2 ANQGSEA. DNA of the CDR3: TGCAGCGTTGATTCCTTCGGGCGGGAAGAGACCCAGTACTTC. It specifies CSVDSFGREETQYF.

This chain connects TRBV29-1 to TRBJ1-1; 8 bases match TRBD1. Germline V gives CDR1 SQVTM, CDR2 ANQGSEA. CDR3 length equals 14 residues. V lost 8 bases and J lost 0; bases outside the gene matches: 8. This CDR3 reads CSFQGAGVNTEAFF. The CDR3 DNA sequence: TGCAGCTTTCAGGGGGCGGGGGTGAACACTGAAGCTTTCTTT.

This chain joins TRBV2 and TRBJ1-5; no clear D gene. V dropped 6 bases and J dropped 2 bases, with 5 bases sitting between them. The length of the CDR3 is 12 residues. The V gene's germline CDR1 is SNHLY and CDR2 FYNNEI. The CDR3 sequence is CASREGNQPQHF. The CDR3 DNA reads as TGTGCCAGCAGGGAGGGCAATCAGCCCCAGCATTTT. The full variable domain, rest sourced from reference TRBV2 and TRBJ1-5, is EPEVTQTPSHQVTQMGQEVILRCVPISNHLYFYWYRQILGQKVEFLVSFYNNEISEKSEIFDDQFSVERPDGSNFTLKIRSTKLEDSAMYFCASREGNQPQHFGDGTRLSIL.

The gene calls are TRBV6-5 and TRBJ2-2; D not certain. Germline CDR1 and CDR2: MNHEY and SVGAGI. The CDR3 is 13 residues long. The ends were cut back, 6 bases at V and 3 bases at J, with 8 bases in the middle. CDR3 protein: CASRRRHTGELFF. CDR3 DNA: TGTGCCAGCAGGAGACGACACACCGGGGAGCTGTTTTTT.

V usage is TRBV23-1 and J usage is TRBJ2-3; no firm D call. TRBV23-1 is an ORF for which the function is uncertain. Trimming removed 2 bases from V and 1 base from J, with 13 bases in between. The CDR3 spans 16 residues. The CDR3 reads CASSQGPSHRTDTQYF. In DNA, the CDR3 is TGCGCCAGCAGTCAAGGCCCCTCCCACCGCACAGATACGCAGTATTTT.

DNA for the CDR3: TGTGCCACCAGCGAACCAGGAGGGTATGGCTACACCTTC. This sequence encodes CATSEPGGYGYTF. The rearrangement joins TRBV15 to TRBJ1-2; unclear D gene. CDR1 LNHNV and CDR2 YYDKDF come from the germline V gene (reference sequence). The CDR3 runs to 13 residues. V was pared by 5 bases and J by 5 bases, with 12 bases between.

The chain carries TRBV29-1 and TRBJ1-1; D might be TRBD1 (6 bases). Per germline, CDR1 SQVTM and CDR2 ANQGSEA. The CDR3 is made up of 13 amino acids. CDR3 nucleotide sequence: TGCAGTCCAACACGGGGGCCTGGCACTGAAGCTTTCTTT. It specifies CSPTRGPGTEAFF.

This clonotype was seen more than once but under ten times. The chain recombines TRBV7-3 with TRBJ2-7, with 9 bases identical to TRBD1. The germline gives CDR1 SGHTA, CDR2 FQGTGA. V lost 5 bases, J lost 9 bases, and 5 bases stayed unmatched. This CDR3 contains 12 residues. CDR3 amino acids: CASSPSTGGQYF. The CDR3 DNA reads TGTGCCAGCAGCCCGTCGACAGGGGGGCAGTACTTC.

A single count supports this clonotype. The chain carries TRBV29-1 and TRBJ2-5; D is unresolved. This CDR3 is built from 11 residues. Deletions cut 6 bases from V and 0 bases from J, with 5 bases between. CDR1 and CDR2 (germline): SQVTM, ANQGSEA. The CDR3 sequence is CSVRYQETQYF. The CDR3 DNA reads TGCAGCGTCCGGTACCAAGAGACCCAGTACTTC.

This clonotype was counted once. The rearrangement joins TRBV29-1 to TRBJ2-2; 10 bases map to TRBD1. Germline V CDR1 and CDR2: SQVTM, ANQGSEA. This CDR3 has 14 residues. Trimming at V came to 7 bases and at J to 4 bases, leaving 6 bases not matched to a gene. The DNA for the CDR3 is TGCAGCGCCAGACAGGGGGCATTCACCGGGGAGCTGTTTTTT. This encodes CSARQGAFTGELFF.

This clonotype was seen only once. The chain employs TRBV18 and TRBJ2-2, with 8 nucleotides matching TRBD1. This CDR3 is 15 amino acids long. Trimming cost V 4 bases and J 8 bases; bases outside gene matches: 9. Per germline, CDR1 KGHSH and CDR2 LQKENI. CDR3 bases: TGTGCCAGCTCACTACTGGACAGGGCGAGAGGGGAGCTGTTTTTT. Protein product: CASSLLDRARGELFF.

CDR3 nucleotides: TGTGCCAGCAGTTTTGAAAGGGGAAGCAATCAGCCCCAGCATTTT. Protein sequence: CASSFERGSNQPQHF. The chain uses TRBV12-3 or TRBV12-4 and TRBJ1-5, with TRBD1 as a possible D gene (5 bases). The V end lost 3 bases, the J end lost 1 base, and 10 bases lay between the germline ends. The CDR3 runs 15 residues.